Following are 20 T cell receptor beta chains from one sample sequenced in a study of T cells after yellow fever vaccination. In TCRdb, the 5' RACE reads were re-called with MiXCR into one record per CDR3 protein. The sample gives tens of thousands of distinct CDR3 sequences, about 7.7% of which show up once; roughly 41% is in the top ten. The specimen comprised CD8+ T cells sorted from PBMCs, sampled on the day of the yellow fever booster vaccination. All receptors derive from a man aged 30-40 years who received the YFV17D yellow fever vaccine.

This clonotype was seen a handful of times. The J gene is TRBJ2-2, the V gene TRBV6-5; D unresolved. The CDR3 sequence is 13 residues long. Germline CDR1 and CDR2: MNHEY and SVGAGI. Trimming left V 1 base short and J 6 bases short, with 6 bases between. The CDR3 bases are TGTGCCAGCAGTTACTATGTTCCCGGGGAGCTGTTTTTT. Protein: CASSYYVPGELFF.

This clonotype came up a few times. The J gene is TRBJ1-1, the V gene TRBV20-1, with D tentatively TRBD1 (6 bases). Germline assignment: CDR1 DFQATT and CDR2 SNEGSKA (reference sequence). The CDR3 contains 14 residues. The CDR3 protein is CSTRGVTLNTEAFF. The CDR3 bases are TGCAGCACTAGGGGGGTCACTTTGAACACTGAAGCTTTCTTT.

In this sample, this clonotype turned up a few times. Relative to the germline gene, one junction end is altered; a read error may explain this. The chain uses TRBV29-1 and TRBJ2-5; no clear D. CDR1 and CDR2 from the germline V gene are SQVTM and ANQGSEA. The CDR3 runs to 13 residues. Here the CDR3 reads CSVEVRDQETQYF. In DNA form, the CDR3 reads TGCAGCGTCGAAGTAAGGGACCAAGAGACCCAGTACTTC.

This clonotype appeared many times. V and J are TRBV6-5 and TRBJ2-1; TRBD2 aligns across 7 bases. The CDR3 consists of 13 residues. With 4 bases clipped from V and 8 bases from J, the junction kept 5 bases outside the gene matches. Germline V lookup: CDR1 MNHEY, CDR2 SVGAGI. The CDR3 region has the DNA TGTGCCAGCAGTTGGCGGGAGATGCATGAGCAGTTCTTC. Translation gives CASSWREMHEQFF.

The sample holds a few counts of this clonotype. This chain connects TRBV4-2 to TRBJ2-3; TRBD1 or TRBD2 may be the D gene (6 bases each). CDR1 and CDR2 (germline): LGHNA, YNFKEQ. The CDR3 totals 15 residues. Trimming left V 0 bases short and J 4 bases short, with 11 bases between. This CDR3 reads CASSQEGGGPDTQYF. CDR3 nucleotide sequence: TGTGCCAGCAGCCAAGAAGGTGGGGGGCCAGATACGCAGTATTTT.

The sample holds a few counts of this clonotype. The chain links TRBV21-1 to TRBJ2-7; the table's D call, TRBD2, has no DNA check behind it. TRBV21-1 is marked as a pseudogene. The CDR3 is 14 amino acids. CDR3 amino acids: CASSKAAGLREQYF. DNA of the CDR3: TGTGCCAGCAGCAAAGCGGCGGGACTAAGGGAGCAGTACTTC.

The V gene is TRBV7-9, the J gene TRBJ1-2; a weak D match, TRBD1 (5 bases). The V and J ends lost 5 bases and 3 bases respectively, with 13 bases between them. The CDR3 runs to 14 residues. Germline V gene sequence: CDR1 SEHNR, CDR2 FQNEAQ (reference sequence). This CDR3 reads CASSPVGDYYGYTF. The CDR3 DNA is TGTGCCAGCAGCCCAGTGGGGGACTACTATGGCTACACCTTC.

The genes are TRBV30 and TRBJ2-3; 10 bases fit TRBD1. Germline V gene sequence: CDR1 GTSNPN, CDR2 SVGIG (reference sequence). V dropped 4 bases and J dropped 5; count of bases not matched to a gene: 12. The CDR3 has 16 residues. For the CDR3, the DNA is TGTGCCTGGAACACCGGACAGGGGGTGTTTGGAGATACGCAGTATTTT. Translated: CAWNTGQGVFGDTQYF.

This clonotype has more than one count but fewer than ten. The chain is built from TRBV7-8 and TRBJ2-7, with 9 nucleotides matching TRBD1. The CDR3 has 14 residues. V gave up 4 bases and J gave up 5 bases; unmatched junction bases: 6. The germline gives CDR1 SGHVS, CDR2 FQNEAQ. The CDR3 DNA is TGTGCCAGCAGCTCTACAGGGGGCGCGGACGAGCAGTACTTC. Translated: CASSSTGGADEQYF.

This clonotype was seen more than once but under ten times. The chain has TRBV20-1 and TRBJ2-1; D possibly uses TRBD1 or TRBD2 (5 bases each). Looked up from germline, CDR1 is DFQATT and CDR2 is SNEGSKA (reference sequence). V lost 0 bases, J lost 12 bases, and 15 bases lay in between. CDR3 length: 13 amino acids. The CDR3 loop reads CSARDSGPKGQFF. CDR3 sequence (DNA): TGCAGTGCTAGAGATTCGGGACCGAAGGGGCAGTTCTTC.

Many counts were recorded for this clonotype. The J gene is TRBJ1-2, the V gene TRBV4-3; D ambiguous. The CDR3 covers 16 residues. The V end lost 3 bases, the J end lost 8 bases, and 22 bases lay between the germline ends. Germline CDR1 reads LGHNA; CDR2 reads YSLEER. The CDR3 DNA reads TGCGCCAGCAGCCAGGACGTCGGAGCCGACGCGCAGGGCTACACCTTC. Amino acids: CASSQDVGADAQGYTF.

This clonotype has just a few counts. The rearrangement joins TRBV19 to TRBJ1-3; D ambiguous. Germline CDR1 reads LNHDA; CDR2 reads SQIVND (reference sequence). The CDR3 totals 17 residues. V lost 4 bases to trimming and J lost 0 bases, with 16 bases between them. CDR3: CASSKTRDGDSGNTIYF. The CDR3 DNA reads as TGTGCCAGTAGTAAAACGAGAGACGGAGACTCTGGAAACACCATATATTTT.

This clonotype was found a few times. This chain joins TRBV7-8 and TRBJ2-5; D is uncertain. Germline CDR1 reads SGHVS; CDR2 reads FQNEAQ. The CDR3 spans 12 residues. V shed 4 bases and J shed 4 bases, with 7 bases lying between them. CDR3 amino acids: CASSWGTETQYF. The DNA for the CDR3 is TGTGCCAGCAGCTGGGGTACAGAGACCCAGTACTTC.

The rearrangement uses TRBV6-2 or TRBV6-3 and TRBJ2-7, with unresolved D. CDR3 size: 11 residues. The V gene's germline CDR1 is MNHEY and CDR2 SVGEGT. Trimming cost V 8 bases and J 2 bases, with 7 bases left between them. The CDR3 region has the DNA TGTGCCAGCTCCCAACCCTACGAGCAGTACTTC. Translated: CASSQPYEQYF.

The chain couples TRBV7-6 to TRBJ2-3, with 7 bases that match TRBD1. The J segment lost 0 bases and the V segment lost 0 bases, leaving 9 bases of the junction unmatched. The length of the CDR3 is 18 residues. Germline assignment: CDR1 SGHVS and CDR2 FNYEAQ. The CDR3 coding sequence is TGTGCCAGCAGCTTAGCGGGATTAGGGACAGTTAGCACAGATACGCAGTATTTT. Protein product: CASSLAGLGTVSTDTQYF.

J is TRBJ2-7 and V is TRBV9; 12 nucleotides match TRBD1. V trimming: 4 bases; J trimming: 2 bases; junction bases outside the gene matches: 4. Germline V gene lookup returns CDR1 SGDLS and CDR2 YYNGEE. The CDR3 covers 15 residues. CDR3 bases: TGTGCCAGCAGCTTGGGACAGGGGGCTCCCTACGAGCAGTACTTC. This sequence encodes CASSLGQGAPYEQYF.

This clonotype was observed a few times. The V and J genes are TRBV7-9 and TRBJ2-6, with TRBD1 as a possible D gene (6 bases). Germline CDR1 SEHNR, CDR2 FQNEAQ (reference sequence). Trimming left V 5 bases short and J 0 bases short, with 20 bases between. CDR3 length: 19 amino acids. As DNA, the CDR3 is TGTGCCAGCAGCGCCCCGGGACACCAGAAAAGCTCTGGGGCCAACGTCCTGACTTTC. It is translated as CASSAPGHQKSSGANVLTF.

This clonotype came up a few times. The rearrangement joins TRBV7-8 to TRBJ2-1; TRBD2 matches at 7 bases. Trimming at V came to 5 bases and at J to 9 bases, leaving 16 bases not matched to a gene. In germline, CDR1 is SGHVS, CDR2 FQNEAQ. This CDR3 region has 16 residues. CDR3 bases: TGTGCCAGCAGCGGTTTAGCGGGCGGCCCCATGTCTGAGCAGTTCTTC. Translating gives CASSGLAGGPMSEQFF.

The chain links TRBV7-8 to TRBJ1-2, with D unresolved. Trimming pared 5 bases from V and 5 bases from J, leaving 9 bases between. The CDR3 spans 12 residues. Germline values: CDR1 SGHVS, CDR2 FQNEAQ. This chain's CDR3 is CASSGRLYGYTF. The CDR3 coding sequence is TGTGCCAGCAGCGGTAGACTTTATGGCTACACCTTC.

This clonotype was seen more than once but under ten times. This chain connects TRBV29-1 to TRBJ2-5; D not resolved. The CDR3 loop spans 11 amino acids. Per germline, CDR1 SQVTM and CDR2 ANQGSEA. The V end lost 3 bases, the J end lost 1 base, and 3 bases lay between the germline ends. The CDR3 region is CSVDSQETQYF. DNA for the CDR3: TGCAGCGTTGATTCCCAAGAGACCCAGTACTTC.